The sequence of this T cell receptor beta chain was determined in a study of T cell responses to AZD1222 COVID-19 vaccine. Study-wide points: Per reports, nearly half of all spike-specific TCRs target regions that are unmutated in variants. Mostly white British, mostly female donors; authors suggested clonal diversity may be underestimated.

Turning to this clone: Its target is unknown.

Some clones are missing from TCRdb's copy, which holds only in-frame ones; the method was immunoSEQ multiplex PCR. The table lists over 85,000 clones, roughly 83% of them singletons. Trimming left V 6 bases short and J 5 bases short, with 23 bases between. Germline V gives CDR1 MDHEN, CDR2 SYDVKM. The CDR3 totals 16 residues. The specimen comprised peripheral blood, sampled on day 0 of AZD1222 vaccination. The chain is built from TRBV28 and TRBJ2-7, with D tentatively TRBD2 (8 bases). This receptor was identified in an adult in good health. CDR3 sequence (DNA): TGTGCCAGCAGCCTAAGACAATTTAGCGGGACAGACGAGCAGTACTTC. This sequence encodes CASSLRQFSGTDEQYF.